The 20 T cell receptor beta chains in this list originate from one sample, sequenced in a study of T-cell reconstitution after alpha-beta-depleted transplantation in children. Preparation of the TCRbeta library involved a method that used unique molecular identifiers. TCRdb reprocessed the PCR reads with MiXCR, giving one entry per CDR3 protein. The repertoire holds roughly 670,000 distinct CDR3 sequences, about 12% seen once, with 0.75% to 0.85% in the top ten. The sample consisted of PBMCs, taken before TCRalphabeta/CD19-depleted stem cell transplant. These receptors came from a girl aged 2 to 10 with congenital amegakaryocytic thrombocytopenia, due to receive a stem cell transplant.

The table lists this clonotype with a few counts. V is TRBV7-3 and J is TRBJ2-1; maybe TRBD2 (6 bases). The germline CDR1 and CDR2 sequences are SGHTA and FQGTGA. The CDR3 contains 15 residues. Trimming shortened V by 5 bases and J by 3 bases, and 14 bases separated the two germline ends. CDR3 residues: CASSLLVGGYNEQFF. The CDR3 DNA sequence: TGTGCCAGCAGCCTCCTCGTGGGGGGCTACAATGAGCAGTTCTTC.

This clonotype was picked up many times. The chain has TRBV11-2 and TRBJ2-3; D remains unclear. In germline, CDR1 is SGHAT, CDR2 FQNNGV. This CDR3 has 13 amino acids. V lost 3 bases and J 2 bases, leaving 6 bases between the germline ends. CDR3 region: CASSFRFTDTQYF. The CDR3 region has the DNA TGTGCCAGCAGCTTTCGGTTCACAGATACGCAGTATTTT. Drawing the rest from reference TRBV11-2 and TRBJ2-3, the complete variable domain is EAGVAQSPRYKIIEKRQSVAFWCNPISGHATLYWYQQILGQGPKLLIQFQNNGVVDDSQLPKDRFSAERLKGVDSTLKIQPAKLEDSAVYLCASSFRFTDTQYFGPGTRLTVL.

This chain connects TRBV14 to TRBJ2-7, with 7 bases aligning to TRBD1. Germline CDR1 and CDR2: SGHDN and FVKESK. This CDR3 has 14 amino acids. Unmatched junction bases numbered 6, after V lost 2 bases and J lost 5 bases. CDR3 in amino acids: CASSQTDRVHEQYF. DNA of the CDR3: TGTGCCAGCAGCCAAACAGACAGGGTCCACGAGCAGTACTTC.

This chain uses TRBV5-1 with TRBJ2-2; the match to TRBD2 covers 7 bases. Germline CDR1 reads SGHRS; CDR2 reads YFSETQ. This CDR3 is built from 17 residues. J gave up 0 bases and V 4 bases, and 9 bases lay outside the gene matches. CDR3 region: CASSGGVGTTNTGELFF. The CDR3 region has the DNA TGCGCCAGCAGCGGGGGAGTCGGGACTACGAACACCGGGGAGCTGTTTTTT.

This clonotype was recorded many times. This rearrangement joins TRBV12-3 or TRBV12-4 to TRBJ1-1; D not certain. The CDR3 totals 12 residues. Trimming removed 5 bases at V and 1 base at J, with 5 bases between. The CDR3: CASSRANTEAFF. DNA of the CDR3: TGTGCCAGCAGTCGAGCGAACACTGAAGCTTTCTTT.

This clonotype was detected only a few times. The chain links TRBV5-1 to TRBJ2-1; 11 bases are shared with TRBD2. The CDR3 sequence is 15 residues long. Germline V CDR1 and CDR2: SGHRS, YFSETQ. The V gene end was trimmed by 4 bases and the J gene end by 8 bases; junction bases not matched to a gene: 8. Here the CDR3 reads CASSILAGGLDEQFF. CDR3 in DNA: TGCGCCAGCAGCATTCTAGCGGGAGGTTTGGATGAGCAGTTCTTC. Full variable domain (remainder filled in from reference TRBV5-1 and TRBJ2-1): KAGVTQTPRYLIKTRGQQVTLSCSPISGHRSVSWYQQTPGQGLQFLFEYFSETQRNKGNFPGRFSGRQFSNSRSEMNVSTLELGDSALYLCASSILAGGLDEQFFGPGTRLTVL.

This clonotype was counted at least ten times. The rearrangement joins TRBV7-2 to TRBJ2-7, with TRBD1 identical over 7 bases. Germline V gene sequence: CDR1 SGHTA, CDR2 FQGNSA. Trimming removed 1 base from V and 4 bases from J; junction bases left unmatched: 7. This CDR3 spans 15 amino acids. CDR3 region: CASSLVRQGRYEQYF. The CDR3 DNA is TGTGCCAGCAGCTTAGTCAGACAGGGTCGATACGAGCAGTACTTC.

The table lists this clonotype with many counts. The chain carries TRBV5-1 and TRBJ2-1, with TRBD2 matching 13 bases. Germline CDR1 is SGHRS and CDR2 is YFSETQ. CDR3 length: 17 amino acids. J lost 8 bases, V lost 4 bases, and 12 bases had no gene match. For the CDR3, the DNA is TGCGCCAGCAGCCTACGACTAGCGGGAGGCAATAGCGATGAGCAGTTCTTC. Amino acids: CASSLRLAGGNSDEQFF.

The chain employs TRBV27 and TRBJ2-5; 7 bases align to TRBD2. The CDR3 loop spans 15 amino acids. V was pared by 5 bases and J by 2 bases, with 8 bases of the junction left unmatched. The germline V gene encodes CDR1 MNHEY and CDR2 SMNVEV (reference sequence). This CDR3 is CASSTRVSGQETQYF. In nucleotides, the CDR3 is TGTGCCAGCAGTACCAGGGTTAGCGGGCAAGAGACCCAGTACTTC.

This clonotype was observed a handful of times. This rearrangement joins TRBV5-1 to TRBJ2-2; 10 positions match TRBD1. The germline V gene encodes CDR1 SGHRS and CDR2 YFSETQ. The CDR3 runs 15 residues. With 6 bases clipped from V and 3 bases from J, the junction kept 5 bases outside the gene matches. Written as DNA, the CDR3 is TGCGCCAGCACGCCGGGACAGGGGTACACCGGGGAGCTGTTTTTT. Translated, it gives CASTPGQGYTGELFF.

The rearrangement joins TRBV27 to TRBJ1-1; D possibly corresponds to TRBD1 (6 bases). CDR3 length: 14 residues. Germline CDR1 MNHEY, CDR2 SMNVEV (reference sequence). Trimming cost V 7 bases and J 0 bases, with 12 bases left between them. DNA of the CDR3: TGTGCCAGCAACAGGGCTGCGATGAACACTGAAGCTTTCTTT. Translating gives CASNRAAMNTEAFF.

This clonotype was seen many times. The junction and the germline gene differ at one end; a read error may be behind it. The chain uses TRBV10-3 and TRBJ2-7; TRBD1 is a possible D gene (6 bases). Looked up from germline, CDR1 is ENHRY and CDR2 is SYGVKD. The CDR3 length is 11 residues. The CDR3 protein is CAISEMDSLCF. CDR3 bases: TGTGCCATCAGTGAGATGGACAGCCTGTGCTTC.

This clonotype has just a few counts. The J gene is TRBJ2-6, the V gene TRBV29-1, with D perhaps matching TRBD1 or TRBD2 (5 bases each). CDR1 and CDR2 (germline): SQVTM, ANQGSEA. Trimming cost V 4 bases and J 0 bases, with 13 bases left between them. The CDR3 has 16 residues. In nucleotides, the CDR3 is TGCAGCGTTGTAGGGGACCCCAGCTCTGGGGCCAACGTCCTGACTTTC. Translating gives CSVVGDPSSGANVLTF.

This clonotype has more than one count but fewer than ten. This chain links TRBV5-8 with TRBJ2-3, with D hard to call. The CDR3 extends over 14 amino acids. The germline V gene encodes CDR1 SGHTS and CDR2 YDEGEE. The V gene lost 1 base and the J gene lost 4 bases, with 10 bases spanning the gap. The chain's CDR3 is CASSLSRGPDTQYF. DNA for the CDR3: TGTGCCAGCAGCTTGTCCAGAGGTCCAGATACGCAGTATTTT.

There are many counts of this clonotype. The CDR3 DNA reads as TGTGCCAGCAGTTACTTCGGCAGGGGCGATGACTATGGCTACACCTTC. This codes for CASSYFGRGDDYGYTF. The chain has TRBV6-2 or TRBV6-3 and TRBJ1-2; D might be TRBD1 (6 bases). The V and J ends lost 1 base and 3 bases respectively, with 15 bases between them. In germline, CDR1 is MNHEY, CDR2 SVGEGT. The CDR3 contains 16 residues.

V usage is TRBV6-5 and J usage is TRBJ2-3, with no clear D. The CDR3 spans 14 residues. CDR1 and CDR2 (germline): MNHEY, SVGAGI. The V and J ends lost 0 bases and 0 bases respectively, with 4 bases between them. The CDR3 spells CASSYSSSTDTQYF. The CDR3 DNA reads as TGTGCCAGCAGTTACTCGAGCAGCACAGATACGCAGTATTTT.

This clonotype was recorded a few times. The chain couples TRBV12-3 or TRBV12-4 to TRBJ2-1; maybe TRBD2 (6 bases). The CDR3 sequence is 13 residues long. With 0 bases removed from V and 8 bases from J, the gap between germline ends came to 8 bases. CDR3 sequence reads: CASSLAREDEQFF. The DNA of the CDR3 is TGTGCCAGCAGTTTAGCCAGGGAGGATGAGCAGTTCTTC.

This clonotype was seen only a few times. The V call is TRBV6-5, the J call TRBJ1-1, with D possibly matching TRBD1 (5 bases). Per the germline V gene, CDR1 is MNHEY and CDR2 is SVGAGI. This CDR3 is 11 amino acids long. V lost 2 bases and J lost 7, with 5 bases in between. CDR3 DNA sequence: TGTGCCAGCAGTTACGGGGGTGAAGCTTTCTTT. It yields the protein CASSYGGEAFF.

The chain combines TRBV11-2 with TRBJ2-2; a weak D match, TRBD2 (5 bases). Germline CDR1 SGHAT, CDR2 FQNNGV. The CDR3 is made up of 15 amino acids. The V end was cut by 6 bases, the J end by 1 base, with 12 bases between. CDR3 sequence reads: CASSKGAVNTGELFF. The CDR3 region has the DNA TGTGCCAGCAGTAAGGGAGCGGTGAACACCGGGGAGCTGTTTTTT.

DNA for the CDR3: TGTGCCAGCTCACCCGTCAATCCGGGACTAGACAACAATGAGCAGTTCTTC. Its translation is CASSPVNPGLDNNEQFF. The V and J genes are TRBV18 and TRBJ2-1, with 8 bases lining up with TRBD2. V lost 3 bases, J lost 5 bases, and 12 bases stayed unmatched. The V gene's germline CDR1 is KGHSH and CDR2 LQKENI. This CDR3 has 17 residues.